This TCR beta chain was captured by sequencing in a study of cytomegalovirus exposure and HLA in healthy donors. The study, taken as a whole, reports: Data from an earlier analysis indicated that most TCR beta V segments were productive either about 90% or about 30% of the time. Through in vitro validation, a few CMV-associated chains were shown to be specific for CMV antigens.

The PCR made use of 60 Vbeta and 13 Jbeta primers. Measured with immunoSEQ multiplex PCR; TCRdb has only the in-frame clones, and not every one. Of around 140,000 clones in the sample, approximately 82% were seen once. Concerning this clone: Its antigen is still unknown.

This TCR derives from a man aged 40-55 years in good health and CMV-seronegative. The sample consisted of PBMCs.

The CDR3 sequence: CASRTLDGMNTEAFF. The CDR3 DNA reads TGTGCCAGCAGGACTCTGGACGGGATGAACACTGAAGCTTTCTTT. J is TRBJ1-1 and V is TRBV28; D gene ambiguous. The CDR3 covers 15 residues. CDR1 and CDR2 from the germline V gene are MDHEN and SYDVKM. The ends were cut back, 6 bases at V and 0 bases at J, with 14 bases in the middle.